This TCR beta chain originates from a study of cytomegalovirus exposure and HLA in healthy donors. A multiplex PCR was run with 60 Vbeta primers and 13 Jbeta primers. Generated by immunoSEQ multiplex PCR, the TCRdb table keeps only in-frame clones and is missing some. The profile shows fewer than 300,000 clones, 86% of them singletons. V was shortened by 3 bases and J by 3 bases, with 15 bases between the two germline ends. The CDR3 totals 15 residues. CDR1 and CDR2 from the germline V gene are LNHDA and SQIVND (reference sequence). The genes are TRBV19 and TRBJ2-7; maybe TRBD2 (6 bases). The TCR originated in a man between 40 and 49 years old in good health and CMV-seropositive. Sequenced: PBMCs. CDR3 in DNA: TGTGCCAGTAGTATTTTGGAGGGAGTGAACTACGAGCAGTACTTC. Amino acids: CASSILEGVNYEQYF. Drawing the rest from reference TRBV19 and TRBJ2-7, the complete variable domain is DGGITQSPKYLFRKEGQNVTLSCEQNLNHDAMYWYRQDPGQGLRLIYYSQIVNDFQKGDIAEGYSVSREKKESFPLTVTSAQKNPTAFYLCASSILEGVNYEQYFGPGTRLTVT.